Below, one T cell receptor beta chain is given with its context. This sample was taken from a study of control samples from healthy donors and cancer patients. Some clones are missing from TCRdb's copy, which holds only in-frame ones; the method was immunoSEQ multiplex PCR. The sample contains 120,000 to 150,000 clones, about 90% of which appear only once. Germline values: CDR1 SGHAT, CDR2 FQNNGV. The CDR3 contains 15 residues. V lost 2 bases, J lost 2 bases, and 3 bases stayed unmatched. The J gene is TRBJ1-5, the V gene TRBV11-2; TRBD1 matches at 7 bases. The origin of this receptor is a man aged 25 to 40 in good health. Sequenced material: blood. This chain's CDR3 is CASSLTTGGNQPQHF. The CDR3 DNA follows: TGTGCCAGCAGCTTAACAACAGGGGGCAATCAGCCCCAGCATTTT.